This is a list of T cell receptor beta chains from one sample in a study of neurological immune-mediated disorders. TCRdb re-called the 5' RACE reads with MiXCR, one entry per CDR3 protein. The sample lists roughly 80,000 distinct CDR3 sequences; 5.8% were seen once. The sequencing input was PBMCs. These receptors came from a woman in her sixties with multiple sclerosis. Both conserved end residues are part of each CDR3. The order of the fields is J gene, V gene, clone size, D gene, CDR3 DNA, CDR3 protein. A D gene is named only where the DNA matches it firmly. Rows give clone size only sometimes, using once, few, many, or a class for an expanded clone.

j_gene: TRBJ1-6
v_gene: TRBV6-5
abundance: many
d_gene: TRBD1
CDR3nt: TGTGCCAGCAGTCAGGGACAGGGAATGAGTCGTTCACCCCTCCACTTT
CDR3aa: CASSQGQGMSRSPLHF

j_gene: TRBJ1-1
v_gene: TRBV5-1
abundance: many
d_gene: TRBD1
CDR3nt: TGCGCCAGCAGCCGGGGCGGGACAGGGGGAACTGAAGCTTTCTTT
CDR3aa: CASSRGGTGGTEAFF

j_gene: TRBJ2-7
v_gene: TRBV5-6
abundance: many
d_gene: TRBD1
CDR3nt: TGTGCCAGCAGCTTAGCAGGGGGATTGCGGGTCTCCTACGAGCAGTACTTC
CDR3aa: CASSLAGGLRVSYEQYF

j_gene: TRBJ2-5
v_gene: TRBV10-3
abundance: many
d_gene: NA
CDR3nt: TGTGCCATCAGTGGGACAGCACAAGAGACCCAGTACTTC
CDR3aa: CAISGTAQETQYF

j_gene: TRBJ2-3
v_gene: TRBV15
abundance: many
d_gene: TRBD1
CDR3nt: TGTGCCACCAGCAGAGATACCGTTCCGGGACAGAGCACAGATACGCAGTATTTT
CDR3aa: CATSRDTVPGQSTDTQYF

j_gene: TRBJ1-1
v_gene: TRBV18
abundance: NA
d_gene: NA
CDR3nt: TGTGCCAGCTCAACCGCCTCGACAGTGCTTGAAGCTTTCTTT
CDR3aa: CASSTASTVLEAFF

j_gene: TRBJ2-3
v_gene: TRBV20-1
abundance: few
d_gene: NA
CDR3nt: TGCAGTGCTAGAGAGTTAACAGGGCCAGATACGCAGTATTTT
CDR3aa: CSARELTGPDTQYF

j_gene: TRBJ1-2
v_gene: TRBV3-1
abundance: NA
d_gene: NA
CDR3nt: TGTGCCAGCAGCCAAACAACAGGGTATGGCTACACCTTC
CDR3aa: CASSQTTGYGYTF

j_gene: TRBJ2-7
v_gene: TRBV20-1
abundance: many
d_gene: NA
CDR3nt: TGCAGTGCCAAAGCGGGCTTACTCGGGCAGTACTTC
CDR3aa: CSAKAGLLGQYF

j_gene: TRBJ1-5
v_gene: TRBV20-1
abundance: many
d_gene: TRBD1
CDR3nt: TGCAGTGCTATCCAGGGACAGGGCCGAAGCAATCAGCCCCAGCATTTT
CDR3aa: CSAIQGQGRSNQPQHF

j_gene: TRBJ1-4
v_gene: TRBV5-1
abundance: NA
d_gene: NA
CDR3nt: TGCGCCAGCAGCCCGATGGGTGGCGCCCGAGGAACTAATGAAAAACTGTTTTTT
CDR3aa: CASSPMGGARGTNEKLFF

j_gene: TRBJ2-7
v_gene: TRBV7-6
abundance: many
d_gene: TRBD2
CDR3nt: TGTGCCAGCAGCCCCGGGACTAGCGGGGGAAGCTCCTACGAGCAGTACTTC
CDR3aa: CASSPGTSGGSSYEQYF

j_gene: TRBJ2-6
v_gene: TRBV12-3/TRBV12-4
abundance: many
d_gene: NA
CDR3nt: TGTGCCAGCAGTTTGAGACAGAGTGGGGCCAACGTCCTGACTTTC
CDR3aa: CASSLRQSGANVLTF

j_gene: TRBJ1-1
v_gene: TRBV5-1
abundance: many
d_gene: NA
CDR3nt: TGCGCCAGCAGCTTGGTTGGGGAGAACACTGAAGCTTTCTTT
CDR3aa: CASSLVGENTEAFF

j_gene: TRBJ1-2
v_gene: TRBV5-6
abundance: many
d_gene: NA
CDR3nt: TGTGCCAGCAGCTTCGAACAGGGATCACTTAACTATGGCTACACCTTC
CDR3aa: CASSFEQGSLNYGYTF

j_gene: TRBJ2-5
v_gene: TRBV6-1
abundance: many
d_gene: TRBD1
CDR3nt: TGTGCCAGCAGTGGACAGGGGCAAGAGACCCAGTACTTC
CDR3aa: CASSGQGQETQYF

j_gene: TRBJ2-7
v_gene: TRBV5-1
abundance: many
d_gene: TRBD1
CDR3nt: TGCGCCAGCAGCTCCCGGGACAGGGGGAACGAGCAGTACTTC
CDR3aa: CASSSRDRGNEQYF

j_gene: TRBJ2-6
v_gene: TRBV7-9
abundance: many
d_gene: NA
CDR3nt: TGTGCCAGCAGCCCCCACCGGACAACCTCTGGGGCCAACGTCCTGACTTTC
CDR3aa: CASSPHRTTSGANVLTF

j_gene: TRBJ2-1
v_gene: TRBV5-1
abundance: many
d_gene: NA
CDR3nt: TGCGCCAGCAGCATCGAGGAGAGTGGGGACAATGAGCAGTTCTTC
CDR3aa: CASSIEESGDNEQFF

j_gene: TRBJ1-5
v_gene: TRBV7-9
abundance: many
d_gene: TRBD1
CDR3nt: TGTGCCAGCAGCCCGCCGACAGGGAGCAATCAGCCCCAGCATTTT
CDR3aa: CASSPPTGSNQPQHF

j_gene: TRBJ1-1
v_gene: TRBV13
abundance: NA
d_gene: TRBD1
CDR3nt: TGTGCCAGCAGCGCAGCGGACAGGTTAATGACTGAAGCTTTCTTT
CDR3aa: CASSAADRLMTEAFF

j_gene: TRBJ1-1
v_gene: TRBV5-1
abundance: many
d_gene: NA
CDR3nt: TGCGCCAGCAGCCCCGACGGGACGGCGAACACTGAAGCTTTCTTT
CDR3aa: CASSPDGTANTEAFF

j_gene: TRBJ1-5
v_gene: TRBV12-3/TRBV12-4
abundance: many
d_gene: NA
CDR3nt: TGTGCCAGCAGTTTAATAGTTGATCAGCCCCAGCATTTT
CDR3aa: CASSLIVDQPQHF

j_gene: TRBJ1-1
v_gene: TRBV5-1
abundance: many
d_gene: TRBD1
CDR3nt: TGCGCCAGCAGCTTGACAGGGGACAACACTGAAGCTTTCTTT
CDR3aa: CASSLTGDNTEAFF

j_gene: TRBJ1-4
v_gene: TRBV14
abundance: NA
d_gene: NA
CDR3nt: TGTGCCAGCAGCCAAGGAGAGGGTGGCATCTCTAATGAAAAACTGTTTTTT
CDR3aa: CASSQGEGGISNEKLFF

j_gene: TRBJ2-1
v_gene: TRBV9
abundance: NA
d_gene: TRBD2
CDR3nt: TGTGCCAGCAGCGTAGCTGGGGGGGGGAAGGATGAGCAGTTCTTC
CDR3aa: CASSVAGGGKDEQFF

j_gene: TRBJ2-7
v_gene: TRBV11-1
abundance: many
d_gene: TRBD1
CDR3nt: TGTGCCAGCAGCTTGGGGACAGGAATGAACGAGCAGTACTTC
CDR3aa: CASSLGTGMNEQYF

j_gene: TRBJ1-2
v_gene: TRBV28
abundance: many
d_gene: NA
CDR3nt: TGTGCCAGCAGTTTAGGGGGTGGCTATGGCTACACCTTC
CDR3aa: CASSLGGGYGYTF

j_gene: TRBJ2-2
v_gene: TRBV27
abundance: few
d_gene: NA
CDR3nt: TGTGCCACCCAACGGGATAACACCGGGGAGCTGTTTTTT
CDR3aa: CATQRDNTGELFF

j_gene: TRBJ1-2
v_gene: TRBV5-6
abundance: NA
d_gene: NA
CDR3nt: TGTGCCAGCAGCTTAAGGGGAGGTGACTATGGCTACACCTTC
CDR3aa: CASSLRGGDYGYTF

j_gene: TRBJ2-3
v_gene: TRBV5-6
abundance: NA
d_gene: NA
CDR3nt: TGTGCCAGCAGTCCCGGGGGTGGGGCAGATACGCAGTATTTT
CDR3aa: CASSPGGGADTQYF

j_gene: TRBJ2-5
v_gene: TRBV2
abundance: many
d_gene: NA
CDR3nt: TGTGCCAGCAAAGGGGGGACCACTCAAGAGACCCAGTACTTC
CDR3aa: CASKGGTTQETQYF

j_gene: TRBJ2-7
v_gene: TRBV5-1
abundance: many
d_gene: NA
CDR3nt: TGCGCCAGCAGCGGAATGAGGGGAGATAGCTACGAGCAGTACTTC
CDR3aa: CASSGMRGDSYEQYF

j_gene: TRBJ2-7
v_gene: TRBV18
abundance: many
d_gene: NA
CDR3nt: TGTGCCAGCTCACCACCGTTAACCTACGAGCAGTACTTC
CDR3aa: CASSPPLTYEQYF

j_gene: TRBJ1-6
v_gene: TRBV5-1
abundance: many
d_gene: NA
CDR3nt: TGCGCCAGCAGCACGGGCACCCCGAGGGGGAATTCACCCCTCCACTTT
CDR3aa: CASSTGTPRGNSPLHF

j_gene: TRBJ2-1
v_gene: TRBV7-7
abundance: few
d_gene: TRBD2
CDR3nt: TGTGCCAGCAGCCGGACTAGCGGTTTAACGAACAATGAGCAGTTCTTC
CDR3aa: CASSRTSGLTNNEQFF

j_gene: TRBJ2-2
v_gene: TRBV7-8
abundance: many
d_gene: TRBD2
CDR3nt: TGTGCCAGCAGCCGCGGCCTAGCGGAGGCTAACACCGGGGAGCTGTTTTTT
CDR3aa: CASSRGLAEANTGELFF

j_gene: TRBJ2-2
v_gene: TRBV5-1
abundance: many
d_gene: TRBD1
CDR3nt: TGCGCCAGCAGCCCCGGGACAGGGAACACCGGGGAGCTGTTTTTT
CDR3aa: CASSPGTGNTGELFF

j_gene: TRBJ1-4
v_gene: TRBV7-9
abundance: few
d_gene: NA
CDR3nt: TGTGCCAGCAGCTTAGCATTGACAGGACCCTATGAAAAACTGTTTTTT
CDR3aa: CASSLALTGPYEKLFF

j_gene: TRBJ2-7
v_gene: TRBV3-1
abundance: few
d_gene: NA
CDR3nt: TGTGCCAGCAGCCGGGGGCCCAATTACGAGCAGTACTTC
CDR3aa: CASSRGPNYEQYF

j_gene: TRBJ1-1
v_gene: TRBV5-1
abundance: many
d_gene: NA
CDR3nt: TGCGCCAGCAGCTTTCTGGGGGGAGATTTGAGGACTGAAGCTTTCTTT
CDR3aa: CASSFLGGDLRTEAFF

j_gene: TRBJ1-3
v_gene: TRBV5-1
abundance: many
d_gene: NA
CDR3nt: TGCGCCAGCAGCTTCGGCGGGATTACTGGAAACACCATATATTTT
CDR3aa: CASSFGGITGNTIYF

j_gene: TRBJ2-3
v_gene: TRBV28
abundance: many
d_gene: NA
CDR3nt: TGTGCCAGCAGTTTTCGGCCTAGTTATACGCAGTATTTT
CDR3aa: CASSFRPSYTQYF

j_gene: TRBJ1-1
v_gene: TRBV12-3/TRBV12-4
abundance: many
d_gene: NA
CDR3nt: TGTGCCAGCAGTGCGGGGGGCGCGAGGACTGAAGCTTTCTTT
CDR3aa: CASSAGGARTEAFF

j_gene: TRBJ2-3
v_gene: TRBV5-1
abundance: many
d_gene: NA
CDR3nt: TGCGCCAGCAGCTTGGTCAGCAACACAGATACGCAGTATTTT
CDR3aa: CASSLVSNTDTQYF

j_gene: TRBJ1-6
v_gene: TRBV12-3/TRBV12-4
abundance: many
d_gene: TRBD1
CDR3nt: TGTGCCAGCAGGCCGACAGGGGGCAATTCACCCCTCCACTTT
CDR3aa: CASRPTGGNSPLHF

j_gene: TRBJ1-5
v_gene: TRBV5-1
abundance: many
d_gene: NA
CDR3nt: TGCGCCAGCAGAGGGGTAGGCCCTAATCAGCCCCAGCATTTT
CDR3aa: CASRGVGPNQPQHF

j_gene: TRBJ1-5
v_gene: TRBV6-6
abundance: many
d_gene: NA
CDR3nt: TGTGCCAGCAGCACGGTTTTTAATAATCAGCCCCAGCATTTT
CDR3aa: CASSTVFNNQPQHF